The sample holds a few counts of the clone carrying this TCR beta chain. Its target is not known. Sequenced by immunoSEQ multiplex PCR; TCRdb stores in-frame clones only, minus some. The sample includes around 15,000 clones, around 65% seen only once; the top ten take 5% to 6%. This entry is derived from a study of T cell repertoires in ileal Crohn's disease. Study conclusions and caveats: Active smokers at surgery had more clonal expansions than non-smokers. Compared with CD4 T cells, sorted CD8 cells carried more expanded clones. Clonality above 26.8% at surgery always came with endoscopic recurrence.

This sequence was found in an adult with Crohn's disease. The sample was ileal tissue.

The CDR3 sequence is CASSWGRLAGVETQYF. The CDR3 DNA follows: TGCGCCAGCAGCTGGGGGCGTCTAGCGGGAGTAGAGACCCAGTACTTC. The chain combines TRBV5-1 with TRBJ2-5; TRBD2 agrees at 10 bases. Germline values: CDR1 SGHRS, CDR2 YFSETQ. After removal of 3 bases from V and 4 bases from J, the junction contained 9 bases not matched to a gene. The CDR3 runs 16 residues.